The present entry profiles one TCR beta chain with its context. Its antigen is not yet known. Base qualities are not at hand, and no much larger clone is one base apart. The immunoSEQ Assay, a bias-controlled multiplex PCR, was used to amplify TCRbeta CDR3 regions from genomic DNA. On the study's bioinformatics: The number of nucleated cells in each sample was estimated by amplification of reference gene primers within the assay. Sequence reads were collapsed and filtered to measure the absolute abundance of every unique TCRbeta CDR3 rearrangement. For each sample, productive Simpson clonality was calculated as the square root of Simpson's diversity index over productive rearrangements. Drawn from immuneACCESS, this table holds only the in-frame rearrangements with V and J called that TCRdb kept. Clones are partly lost; checked studies trace under half to an unresolved V gene and leave the rest unexplained. The D gene and trimming were derived from the DNA, and the V and J assignments and clone size from that table. This sample holds about 160,000 clones; about 83% were observed only once. The ten largest clones add up to roughly 8.3% of the sample.

Trimming at the junction amounts to 1 base on V and 8 bases on J, and the germline ends lie 14 bases apart. CDR1 and CDR2 are drawn from the germline V gene: SGHDN, FVKESK. The CDR3 runs 15 residues from the cysteine to the phenylalanine. Kept here is only the CDR3 DNA, which spans 45 bases and is read in frame from base 1. Each collaborating institution followed its own protocols to collect whole blood in K2EDTA tubes. For TCRbeta analysis, collaborators shipped samples as frozen whole blood, isolated PBMCs, or DNA extracted from either of those sample types. The data belong to a study of blood T cell repertoires in COVID-19 (dated by TCRdb to about 2020). The study in broad terms: Samples covering the acute and convalescent phases of COVID-19 were provided by collaborators in the United States, Italy and Spain. Sample metadata almost always included a de-identified subject ID, COVID-19 status, age in years and sex. The samples were drawn from the first 160 participants of the ongoing ImmuneRACE study and from more than 1,000 subjects provided by 6 global collaborators. HLA class I and class II types, where available, came from metadata supplied by the sample provider rather than from assay-based typing. Subjects who had been exposed to COVID-19, were actively infected with it, or had recovered from it provided the deeply sampled blood TCRbeta repertoires that made up the dataset. The material from the prospective study consisted of cDNA or gDNA derived from T cells, B-cell-depleted T cells, or PBMCs. A freely available public database, intended as a resource for researchers studying the immune response to SARS-CoV-2, is where the repertoires were released. Broad study findings and their caveats: How much clinical and demographic metadata was included differed by source and by participant, and the metadata was provided uncurated.

The rearranged chain carries TRBV14 and TRBJ1-4; confidence is insufficient to name the D gene. The source is a man aged 55 to 70 with acute or convalescent COVID-19. Source material: peripheral blood. The CDR3 is CASSQGASGSEKLFF. The nucleotide sequence is TGTGCCAGCAGCCAAGGTGCCTCAGGATCCGAAAAACTGTTTTTT.